Listed below are T cell receptor beta chains from one sample, sequenced in a study of blood T cells in healthy people across ages. TCRdb re-analysed the 5' RACE reads in MiXCR, keeping a single row per CDR3 protein. The sample shows some 320,000 distinct CDR3 sequences, around 27% of them seen only once. The sequenced sample was blood. Every receptor here comes from a woman in her 70s in good health. CDR3s include the opening cysteine and the closing phenylalanine or tryptophan. D genes are given only for firm matches. Size is stated for part of the rows, as once, few or many counts, or as a class when the clone is expanded.

CDR3 DNA | CDR3 protein | clone size | J gene | D gene | V gene
TGCAGCGTTACCATTGTAGGGGAGACCCAGTACTTC | CSVTIVGETQYF | many | TRBJ2-5 | - | TRBV29-1
TGTGCCAGCAGCACAACGCAGGGATACGAGCAGTACTTC | CASSTTQGYEQYF | - | TRBJ2-7 | - | TRBV3-1
TGTGCCAGCTTGGACAGATCTGGGGCCAACGTCCTGACTTTC | CASLDRSGANVLTF | few | TRBJ2-6 | - | TRBV28
TGTGCCAGCTCACCGAGATCCCATAATTCACCCCTCCACTTT | CASSPRSHNSPLHF | - | TRBJ1-6 | - | TRBV18
TGTGCCAGCAGCTCAGCCCCAAAACGCACAGATACGCAGTATTTT | CASSSAPKRTDTQYF | few | TRBJ2-3 | - | TRBV7-2
TGTGCCAGCAGTTTATCACTAGGTTACGAGCAGTACTTC | CASSLSLGYEQYF | - | TRBJ2-7 | - | TRBV12-3/TRBV12-4
TGTGCCAGCAACTTAGGCCGGGAATCGGGCTCTGGGGCCAACGTCCTGACTTTC | CASNLGRESGSGANVLTF | - | TRBJ2-6 | - | TRBV7-2
TGTGCCAGCTCACCTTCGACAGGGGGCGGAAACATTCAGTACTTC | CASSPSTGGGNIQYF | - | TRBJ2-4 | TRBD1 | TRBV18
TGTGCCAGCTCACCGACAGGACTAGCGGGGGAAGAGACCCAGTACTTC | CASSPTGLAGEETQYF | few | TRBJ2-5 | TRBD2 | TRBV18
TGTGCCAGCAGTTCCTTGACTAGCGGGAGGGAGTTCTTC | CASSSLTSGREFF | few | TRBJ2-5 | TRBD2 | TRBV12-3/TRBV12-4
TGCGCCAGCAGCCAGGAAACAGGGAGTGGCACTGAAGCTTTCTTT | CASSQETGSGTEAFF | - | TRBJ1-1 | - | TRBV4-1
TGCAGCGTTGGTGAGACGAGGGGGGATCAGCCCCAGCATTTT | CSVGETRGDQPQHF | - | TRBJ1-5 | - | TRBV29-1
TGTGCCAGCAGTCGGAGCAACTATAGCTACACCTTC | CASSRSNYSYTF | - | TRBJ1-2 | - | TRBV6-6
TGTGCCACCAGGACTAGCGGTTACACCGGGGAGCTGTTTTTT | CATRTSGYTGELFF | - | TRBJ2-2 | TRBD2 | TRBV24-1
TGCGCCAGCAGCACGAGCCTAGCGGGAGGTCAGGGTGAGCAGTTCTTC | CASSTSLAGGQGEQFF | - | TRBJ2-1 | TRBD2 | TRBV5-1
TGTGCCAGCAGTCCTCTCGGCGACTACAATGAGCAGTTCTTC | CASSPLGDYNEQFF | - | TRBJ2-1 | - | TRBV6-5
TGTGCCAGCAGTCGACTGGCTAGCACAGATACGCGGTATTTT | CASSRLASTDTRYF | few | TRBJ2-3 | - | TRBV7-2
TGCAGTGCTAGAGATTTCGGGAAGAACCAAGAGACCCAGTACTTC | CSARDFGKNQETQYF | few | TRBJ2-5 | - | TRBV20-1
TGTGCCAGCAGTGGCGGGAGAGGCCACGAGCAGTACTTC | CASSGGRGHEQYF | few | TRBJ2-7 | TRBD2 | TRBV12-3/TRBV12-4
TGCATCGTTGATACAGGGGGGACCCAGTACTTC | CIVDTGGTQYF | few | TRBJ2-5 | TRBD1 | TRBV29-1
TGCGCCAGCAGCTCTAGCGGGGAGAACACCGGGGAGCTGTTTTTT | CASSSSGENTGELFF | - | TRBJ2-2 | TRBD2 | TRBV5-1
TGTGCCAGCAGTTTTTCAGGGAACTATGGCTACACCTTC | CASSFSGNYGYTF | - | TRBJ1-2 | - | TRBV27
TGTGCCAGCAGTGCCCCGGGACAGGGGAAAAACATTCAGTACTTC | CASSAPGQGKNIQYF | few | TRBJ2-4 | TRBD1 | TRBV2
TGTGCCAGCCAAACCGGGAGCAGGGCCCACGAGCAGTACTTC | CASQTGSRAHEQYF | few | TRBJ2-7 | - | TRBV6-5
TGTGCCAGCAGTTTCCGGACTGATTATGGCTACACCTTC | CASSFRTDYGYTF | - | TRBJ1-2 | - | TRBV3-1
TGTGCCAGCAGCTGGGCGGGAGGGCCCGAGCAGTACTTC | CASSWAGGPEQYF | - | TRBJ2-7 | TRBD2 | TRBV7-2
TGTGCCAGCAGCCAATTGGGACAGGGCTCCTACGAGCAGTACTTC | CASSQLGQGSYEQYF | few | TRBJ2-7 | TRBD1 | TRBV14
TGTGCCAGCACCGGGACTAGCGGGAGGGATGAGCAGTTCTTC | CASTGTSGRDEQFF | few | TRBJ2-1 | TRBD2 | TRBV11-2
TGCAGTGCTATACAGGGAAGGAAGCACGATCTCACAGATACGCAGTATTTT | CSAIQGRKHDLTDTQYF | few | TRBJ2-3 | - | TRBV20-1
TGTGCCAGCAGCCACGGACAGGGTAGAATATACGAGCAGTACTTC | CASSHGQGRIYEQYF | - | TRBJ2-7 | TRBD1 | TRBV14
TGTGCCAGCAGCCCTAGGACAGGGTCTAGCCTCACCGGGGAGCTGTTTTTT | CASSPRTGSSLTGELFF | - | TRBJ2-2 | TRBD1 | TRBV7-2
TGCGCCAGCAGCCAAGAGTCGACAGATACGCAGTATTTT | CASSQESTDTQYF | - | TRBJ2-3 | - | TRBV4-3
TGTGCCAGCGGGGGCAACAGGAAGGCAGATACGCAGTATTTT | CASGGNRKADTQYF | few | TRBJ2-3 | - | TRBV12-3/TRBV12-4
TGTGCCAGCAGTTTATCACTAGCGGGAAGTACCGGGGAGCTGTTTTTT | CASSLSLAGSTGELFF | few | TRBJ2-2 | TRBD2 | TRBV12-3/TRBV12-4
TGTGCCAGCAGCTTAGTAAACGGGGGGTATTACAATGAGCAGTTCTTC | CASSLVNGGYYNEQFF | few | TRBJ2-1 | TRBD2 | TRBV7-2
TGTGCCAGCAGTTTCCTATCCAACTATGGCTACACCTTC | CASSFLSNYGYTF | - | TRBJ1-2 | - | TRBV27
TGTGCCAGCAGTTATCATACCATGACAGGGTCTAGTGAGCAGTTCTTC | CASSYHTMTGSSEQFF | - | TRBJ2-1 | TRBD1 | TRBV6-2/TRBV6-3
TGCAGTGCTATAGCGGATACCTATGGCTACACCTTC | CSAIADTYGYTF | - | TRBJ1-2 | - | TRBV20-1
TGCAGTGCTAAAGCGGGGCCCTACACCGGGGAGCTGTTTTTT | CSAKAGPYTGELFF | - | TRBJ2-2 | TRBD2 | TRBV20-1
TGTGCCAGCACCCGTAATGGACAGACTAACTATGGCTACACCTTC | CASTRNGQTNYGYTF | few | TRBJ1-2 | - | TRBV12-3/TRBV12-4
TGTGCCAGCAGCCAATGGACAGGGGGAAATTCACCCCTCCACTTT | CASSQWTGGNSPLHF | few | TRBJ1-6 | TRBD1 | TRBV7-9
TGCGCCAGCGGTGCACAGGGGGCAAGGACTGAAGTTTTCTTT | CASGAQGARTEVFF | - | TRBJ1-1 | TRBD1 | TRBV5-1
TGTGCCAGCTCACCAGGCGGGAGTAGCCACGAGCAGTACTTC | CASSPGGSSHEQYF | - | TRBJ2-7 | TRBD2 | TRBV18
TGTGCCAGCAGCCAAGTTGGGACAGGGGGCCCAGATACGCAGTATTTT | CASSQVGTGGPDTQYF | few | TRBJ2-3 | TRBD1 | TRBV3-1
TGTGCCAGCAGCTTACGGACTAGCGGGGACACAGATACGCAGTATTTT | CASSLRTSGDTDTQYF | few | TRBJ2-3 | TRBD2 | TRBV7-2